Listed here are 14 T cell receptor beta chains from one sample, sequenced in a study of long-term antiretroviral therapy in people with HIV. At the survey level, the v3.0 immunoSEQ assay was run. The assay was immunoSEQ multiplex PCR, and TCRdb's table has in-frame clones only and misses some. The profile covers about 39,000 clones, with 75% to 90% appearing a single time and roughly 6.1% taken by the ten largest. The sample here was unsorted PBMCs, taken 3.1 years after starting antiretroviral therapy. The receptors originated from a woman aged 50 to 65 with HIV.

The J gene is TRBJ2-5, the V gene TRBV4-2; 9 positions match TRBD2. The V and J ends lost 4 bases and 5 bases, in that order; junction bases with no gene match: 8. CDR1 LGHNA and CDR2 YNFKEQ come from the germline V gene. The CDR3 loop spans 15 amino acids. CDR3 DNA sequence: TGTGCCAGCAGCCTAGAAGCGGGGGGAGGGGAGACCCAGTACTTC. Its translation: CASSLEAGGGETQYF.

V is TRBV29-1 and J is TRBJ2-5; perhaps D is TRBD1 or TRBD2 (5 bases each). With 6 bases removed from V and 1 base from J, the gap between germline ends came to 15 bases. The CDR3 totals 14 residues. The germline gives CDR1 SQVTM, CDR2 ANQGSEA. CDR3 DNA sequence: TGCAGCGTGGGGGAACTCAGGCTCCAAGAGACCCAGTACTTC. As protein: CSVGELRLQETQYF.

The rearrangement links TRBV5-1 to TRBJ2-3, with D perhaps being TRBD1 or TRBD2 (6 bases each). The V gene's germline CDR1 is SGHRS and CDR2 YFSETQ. Trimming took off 0 bases at V and 4 bases at J, with 12 bases between the two ends. The CDR3 length is 15 residues. CDR3 amino acids: CASSLVIGGADTQYF. DNA of the CDR3: TGCGCCAGCAGCTTGGTGATCGGGGGCGCAGATACGCAGTATTTT.

The V and J genes are TRBV4-1 and TRBJ2-7, with 7 bases lining up with TRBD1. V shed 4 bases and J 4 bases; nucleotides not matched to a gene: 10. Per germline, CDR1 MGHRA and CDR2 YSYEKL. The CDR3 spans 15 residues. CDR3 amino acids: CASSPGTADRYEQYF. CDR3 in DNA: TGCGCCAGCAGCCCGGGGACAGCGGATCGTTACGAGCAGTACTTC.

The chain is built from TRBV7-3 and TRBJ2-2, with D possibly TRBD1 on 5 matching bases. V lost 9 bases to trimming and J lost 2 bases, with 13 bases between them. Germline assignment: CDR1 SGHTA and CDR2 FQGTGA. The CDR3 is 14 amino acids. CDR3 DNA sequence: TGTGCCAGTAAAGGGGCTGTAAACACCGGGGAGCTGTTTTTT. Translating gives CASKGAVNTGELFF.

This chain joins TRBV4-3 and TRBJ1-1; weak D call: TRBD1 (5 bases). CDR3 length: 15 residues. Germline V CDR1 and CDR2: LGHNA, YSLEER. V lost 1 base, J lost 1 base, and 10 bases lay in between. The CDR3, as DNA: TGCGCCAGCAGCCAAGCAAAGGGGAGGAACACTGAAGCTTTCTTT. Amino acids: CASSQAKGRNTEAFF.

This clone has a handful of counts. This rearrangement joins TRBV7-9 to TRBJ1-6; D not certain. V was cut by 1 base and J by 9 bases, with 13 bases left in between. The CDR3 covers 15 residues. CDR1 is SEHNR and CDR2 is FQNEAQ in the germline V gene (reference sequence). CDR3 protein: CASSLDRDRSSPLHF. For the CDR3, the DNA is TGTGCCAGCAGCTTAGACCGGGATCGCTCTTCACCCCTCCACTTT.

The CDR3 loop is CASSERQTYEQYF. The CDR3 coding sequence is TGTGCCAGCAGTGAAAGACAGACCTACGAGCAGTACTTC. The rearrangement uses TRBV2 and TRBJ2-7; possible D gene TRBD1, 5 bases. Germline V gene lookup returns CDR1 SNHLY and CDR2 FYNNEI. The CDR3 runs to 13 residues. V lost 2 bases to trimming and J lost 2 bases, with 7 bases between them. Complete variable domain (other parts from reference TRBV2 and TRBJ2-7): EPEVTQTPSHQVTQMGQEVILRCVPISNHLYFYWYRQILGQKVEFLVSFYNNEISEKSEIFDDQFSVERPDGSNFTLKIRSTKLEDSAMYFCASSERQTYEQYFGPGTRLTVT.

The rearrangement links TRBV15 to TRBJ2-7; D possibly matches TRBD1 or TRBD2 (5 bases each). The CDR3 loop spans 13 amino acids. V dropped 1 base and J dropped 2 bases, with 6 bases sitting between them. The germline V gene encodes CDR1 LNHNV and CDR2 YYDKDF (reference sequence). The CDR3 is CATSRGGTYEQYF. In DNA, the CDR3 is TGTGCCACCAGCAGAGGGGGGACCTACGAGCAGTACTTC.

The CDR3 is CASSTTGSYEQYF. In nucleotides, the CDR3 is TGTGCCAGCAGCACGACAGGGAGCTACGAGCAGTACTTC. The V gene is TRBV5-4, the J gene TRBJ2-7; 7 bases agree with TRBD1. Looked up from germline, CDR1 is SGHNT and CDR2 is YYREEE (reference sequence). The CDR3 spans 13 residues. Losses at the gene ends were 4 bases for V and 3 bases for J; bases not matched to a gene: 4.

V and J are TRBV30 and TRBJ1-5, with 10 nucleotides matching TRBD1. The CDR3 length is 17 residues. The trim removed 0 bases at V and 2 bases at J, leaving 7 bases unmatched. Germline assignment: CDR1 GTSNPN and CDR2 SVGIG (reference sequence). CDR3 in DNA: TGTGCCTGGAGTGTAAGGGCCGGGACAGGGGGCAATCAGCCCCAGCATTTT. The encoded protein is CAWSVRAGTGGNQPQHF.

The chain couples TRBV10-3 to TRBJ1-6, with no clear D. CDR1 is ENHRY and CDR2 is SYGVKD in the germline V gene. This CDR3 contains 15 residues. Deletions cut 3 bases from V and 6 bases from J, with 12 bases between. DNA of the CDR3: TGTGCCATCAGTGAAGATGGACCTATTAATTCACCCCTCCACTTT. Translating it yields CAISEDGPINSPLHF.

The CDR3 sequence is CASSYVYNEQFF. CDR3 in DNA: TGTGCCAGCAGCTATGTCTACAATGAGCAGTTCTTC. The V and J genes are TRBV5-6 and TRBJ2-1, with D unclear. Trimming took off 3 bases at V and 3 bases at J, with 4 bases between the two ends. This CDR3 is 12 amino acids long. Per the germline V gene, CDR1 is SGHDT and CDR2 is YYEEEE.

The chain couples TRBV11-2 to TRBJ2-3; D might be TRBD2 (6 bases). CDR3 length: 15 amino acids. The V gene lost 6 bases and the J gene lost 2 bases, with 15 bases spanning the gap. The germline gives CDR1 SGHAT, CDR2 FQNNGV. CDR3 sequence: CASRNMRGVTDTQYF. The CDR3 coding sequence is TGTGCCAGCAGAAACATGCGGGGAGTCACAGATACGCAGTATTTT.